Below, 25 T cell receptor beta chains from the same sample are listed, as sequenced in a study of Ad26.COV2.S vaccination and SARS-CoV-2 variants. The method was immunoSEQ multiplex PCR; TCRdb's version includes in-frame clones alone and lacks a portion of them. This table holds around 320,000 clones, about 86% found once. Treatment noted: some 20 received Ad26.COV2.S at low or high dose, single or two shots; about 5 received placebo; per-sample allocation not given. On day 63 after the first injection, vaccine and placebo recipients gave samples. The specimen was peripheral blood, collected in a trial of Ad26.COV2.S vaccine versus placebo. The receptors come from a person aged 18-60 years who received the Ad26.COV2.S COVID-19 vaccine or a placebo.

The chain carries TRBV27 and TRBJ1-5; TRBD1 agrees at 12 bases. The V segment lost 6 bases and the J segment 4 bases; nucleotides outside the gene matches: 1. Germline V lookup: CDR1 MNHEY, CDR2 SMNVEV (reference sequence). This CDR3 contains 14 residues. The CDR3 spells CASRGQGANQPQHF. The CDR3 DNA follows: TGTGCCAGCAGGGGACAGGGGGCGAATCAGCCCCAGCATTTT.

In its sample, this clone was seen a few times. This specimen includes other DNA sequences encoding the same CDR3. The chain couples TRBV6-1 to TRBJ1-5, with D unclear. Germline CDR1 is MNHNS and CDR2 is SASEGT. The CDR3 runs to 11 residues. The V gene lost 1 base and the J gene lost 6 bases, with 1 base spanning the gap. The CDR3 nucleotides read TGTGCCAGCAGTGAAGGTCAGCCCCAGCATTTT. Protein: CASSEGQPQHF.

CDR3 amino acids: CASSLKGRGDQPQHF. The CDR3 DNA is TGTGCCAGCAGTTTAAAGGGGCGGGGGGATCAGCCCCAGCATTTT. This chain links TRBV27 with TRBJ1-5; the D gene is possibly TRBD1 (5 bases). The CDR3 loop spans 15 amino acids. CDR1 and CDR2 from the germline V gene are MNHEY and SMNVEV (reference sequence). Trimming pared 2 bases from V and 5 bases from J, leaving 13 bases between.

This clone was observed a single time. The chain recombines TRBV5-4 with TRBJ1-6; TRBD1 matches at 8 bases. There are 15 residues in the CDR3. The J segment lost 7 bases and the V segment lost 4 bases, leaving 7 bases of the junction unmatched. The V gene's germline CDR1 is SGHNT and CDR2 YYREEE (reference sequence). The CDR3 sequence is CASSLPSGGNSPLHF. In DNA form, the CDR3 reads TGTGCCAGCAGCCTGCCGTCAGGGGGCAATTCACCCCTCCACTTT.

The CDR3 sequence: CASSYHREGQPQHF. The CDR3 coding sequence is TGTGCCAGCAGTTACCACAGGGAGGGTCAGCCCCAGCATTTT. The V and J genes are TRBV6-6 and TRBJ1-5, with D tentatively TRBD1 (6 bases). CDR1 and CDR2 from the germline V gene are MNHNY and SVGAGI (reference sequence). The CDR3 consists of 14 residues. V lost 2 bases and J 6 bases, leaving 11 bases between the germline ends.

This clone was found once. The V call is TRBV5-1, the J call TRBJ2-5; D perhaps matches TRBD2 (6 bases). The ends were cut back, 0 bases at V and 1 base at J, with 13 bases in the middle. Germline V gene sequence: CDR1 SGHRS, CDR2 YFSETQ. The CDR3 runs 16 residues. CDR3 DNA sequence: TGCGCCAGCAGCTTGGCCACCGGGGGATCCCAAGAGACCCAGTACTTC. Protein sequence: CASSLATGGSQETQYF.

This chain links TRBV27 with TRBJ2-1; 7 positions match TRBD1. V gave up 3 bases and J gave up 7 bases; unmatched junction bases: 6. The CDR3 is made up of 14 amino acids. Germline CDR1 MNHEY, CDR2 SMNVEV (reference sequence). CDR3 nucleotides: TGTGCCAGCAGTTTTTCCGACAGGGTGAATGAGCAGTTCTTC. As protein: CASSFSDRVNEQFF.

The chain uses TRBV12-5 and TRBJ1-1, with TRBD1 matching 12 bases. From germline, CDR1 is LGHNT and CDR2 FRNRAP. This CDR3 has 19 amino acids. Germline trimming cut 0 bases from V and 4 bases from J; bases unmatched to any gene: 12. The CDR3 is CASGLVRERDRGRVTEAFF. The CDR3 region has the DNA TGTGCTAGTGGTTTGGTAAGAGAAAGGGACAGGGGGCGCGTCACTGAAGCTTTCTTT.

This chain joins TRBV14 and TRBJ2-4; TRBD1 matches at 8 bases. The germline CDR1 and CDR2 sequences are SGHDN and FVKESK. This CDR3 has 15 residues. The V segment lost 2 bases and the J segment 1 base; nucleotides outside the gene matches: 1. CDR3 sequence (DNA): TGTGCCAGCAGCCAACAGGGGGCCGCCAAAAACATTCAGTACTTC. This translates into CASSQQGAAKNIQYF.

The rearrangement links TRBV30 to TRBJ2-7, with 7 bases identical to TRBD2. The germline CDR1 and CDR2 sequences are GTSNPN and SVGIG (reference sequence). This CDR3 region has 13 residues. Trimming removed 2 bases from V and 2 bases from J; junction bases left unmatched: 3. The CDR3 sequence: CAWSSGTAYEQYF. Here the CDR3 DNA reads TGTGCCTGGAGTAGCGGGACGGCCTACGAGCAGTACTTC.

The chain has TRBV6-5 and TRBJ2-1; possibly TRBD2 for D (7 bases). The CDR3 is 16 residues long. The V gene lost 1 base and the J gene lost 13 bases, with 23 bases spanning the gap. Per germline, CDR1 MNHEY and CDR2 SVGAGI. DNA for the CDR3: TGTGCCAGCAGTTACTTACCAGGGAGGGGGAGGTTGGAACAGTTCTTC. It yields the protein CASSYLPGRGRLEQFF.

The rearrangement links TRBV6-5 to TRBJ1-2, with 8 positions matching TRBD1. CDR1 MNHEY and CDR2 SVGAGI come from the germline V gene. After removal of 6 bases from V and 8 bases from J, the junction contained 8 bases not matched to a gene. This CDR3 has 13 residues. The CDR3 spells CASRPMTGDGYTF. The CDR3 nucleotides are TGTGCCAGCAGACCGATGACAGGGGACGGCTACACCTTC.

The V call is TRBV11-2, the J call TRBJ1-2; D possibly corresponds to TRBD1 (5 bases). This CDR3 contains 12 residues. Trimming removed 5 bases from V and 5 bases from J, with 9 bases in between. Germline V gives CDR1 SGHAT, CDR2 FQNNGV. This chain's CDR3 is CASSQGVYGYTF. CDR3 DNA: TGTGCCAGCAGCCAAGGGGTTTATGGCTACACCTTC.

This clone has more than one count but fewer than ten. V and J are TRBV9 and TRBJ1-2; tentative D call: TRBD1 (5 bases). Germline CDR1 is SGDLS and CDR2 is YYNGEE. The CDR3 sequence is 13 residues long. V lost 4 bases and J 3 bases, leaving 10 bases between the germline ends. The CDR3 coding sequence is TGTGCCAGCAGCCCGACAGTCTACTATGGCTACACCTTC. Translated: CASSPTVYYGYTF.

A single count supports this clone. The chain recombines TRBV19 with TRBJ1-2; D ambiguous. The CDR3 has 14 residues. Deletions cut 7 bases from V and 0 bases from J, with 12 bases between. Germline V lookup: CDR1 LNHDA, CDR2 SQIVND (reference sequence). CDR3: CASTERIPNYGYTF. In DNA, the CDR3 is TGTGCCAGTACGGAAAGGATACCTAACTATGGCTACACCTTC. Full variable domain (outside the CDR3, taken from reference TRBV19 and TRBJ1-2): DGGITQSPKYLFRKEGQNVTLSCEQNLNHDAMYWYRQDPGQGLRLIYYSQIVNDFQKGDIAEGYSVSREKKESFPLTVTSAQKNPTAFYLCASTERIPNYGYTFGSGTRLTVV.

V is TRBV29-1 and J is TRBJ1-2, with D uncertain. The CDR3 contains 13 residues. CDR1 and CDR2 (germline): SQVTM, ANQGSEA. The V gene lost 4 bases and the J gene lost 2 bases, with 11 bases spanning the gap. CDR3 coding DNA: TGCAGCGTTGGAGGGCAGGCCAACTATGGCTACACCTTC. Residues: CSVGGQANYGYTF.

The chain employs TRBV19 and TRBJ2-2; D is unresolved. The ends were cut back, 4 bases at V and 2 bases at J, with 11 bases in the middle. This CDR3 has 15 amino acids. Germline CDR1 is LNHDA and CDR2 is SQIVND (reference sequence). The CDR3, as DNA: TGTGCCAGTAGTACCCGGGCAGATAACACCGGGGAGCTGTTTTTT. Amino acids: CASSTRADNTGELFF.

The chain employs TRBV10-3 and TRBJ2-5; TRBD2 might be the D (6 bases). CDR1 ENHRY and CDR2 SYGVKD come from the germline V gene. Trimming took off 3 bases at V and 0 bases at J, with 14 bases between the two ends. This CDR3 comprises 16 residues. The CDR3 sequence is CAISEGKGTYQETQYF. CDR3 DNA sequence: TGTGCCATCAGTGAAGGGAAAGGGACTTACCAAGAGACCCAGTACTTC.

The chain recombines TRBV9 with TRBJ1-5; 8 bases fit TRBD1. Germline-derived CDR1 and CDR2 are SGDLS and YYNGEE. This CDR3 contains 15 residues. With 3 bases clipped from V and 4 bases from J, the junction kept 6 bases outside the gene matches. As DNA, the CDR3 is TGTGCCAGCAGCGCGTCAGGGGGCGGTAATCAGCCCCAGCATTTT. Protein sequence: CASSASGGGNQPQHF.

This clone was seen only once. V is TRBV14 and J is TRBJ2-3, with a tentative D call TRBD2 (5 bases). V lost 1 base and J lost 2, with 13 bases in between. The CDR3 totals 16 residues. Germline V gene data show CDR1 as SGHDN and CDR2 as FVKESK. For the CDR3, the DNA is TGTGCCAGCAGCCAAGGAAGGACTTACAACACAGATACGCAGTATTTT. This encodes CASSQGRTYNTDTQYF. The full variable domain, rest sourced from reference TRBV14 and TRBJ2-3, is EAGVTQFPSHSVIEKGQTVTLRCDPISGHDNLYWYRRVMGKEIKFLLHFVKESKQDESGMPNNRFLAERTGGTYSTLKVQPAELEDSGVYFCASSQGRTYNTDTQYFGPGTRLTVL.

This clone was recorded once. The chain has TRBV18 and TRBJ2-3, with D unclear. Germline V gives CDR1 KGHSH, CDR2 LQKENI. The CDR3 is 12 residues long. Trimming took off 8 bases at V and 1 base at J, with 7 bases between the two ends. CDR3 amino acids: CASAAGTDTQYF. CDR3 DNA: TGTGCCAGCGCCGCAGGCACAGATACGCAGTATTTT.

This chain links TRBV19 with TRBJ1-1; D not certain. In germline, CDR1 is LNHDA, CDR2 SQIVND (reference sequence). The V end was cut by 6 bases, the J end by 3 bases, with 8 bases between. The CDR3 has 12 residues. The CDR3 DNA reads TGTGCCAGTAGCCTGGGGTACACTGAAGCTTTCTTT. Residues: CASSLGYTEAFF. Full variable domain (rest looked up from reference TRBV19 and TRBJ1-1): DGGITQSPKYLFRKEGQNVTLSCEQNLNHDAMYWYRQDPGQGLRLIYYSQIVNDFQKGDIAEGYSVSREKKESFPLTVTSAQKNPTAFYLCASSLGYTEAFFGQGTRLTVV.

V is TRBV15 and J is TRBJ1-2, with D perhaps matching TRBD1 (6 bases). The V gene's germline CDR1 is LNHNV and CDR2 YYDKDF (reference sequence). The length of the CDR3 is 12 residues. V was clipped by 7 bases and J by 3 bases, with 9 bases between them. CDR3 DNA sequence: TGTGCCACCACAGGGGACGACTATGGCTACACCTTC. This gives the protein CATTGDDYGYTF.

This chain connects TRBV7-9 to TRBJ1-5; D is unclear. V lost 4 bases, J lost 1 base, and 2 bases lay in between. CDR1 SEHNR and CDR2 FQNEAQ come from the germline V gene (reference sequence). The CDR3 has 12 amino acids. CDR3 loop: CASSWSNQPQHF. The CDR3 coding sequence is TGTGCCAGCAGCTGGAGCAATCAGCCCCAGCATTTT.

This clone was recorded a few times. This chain joins TRBV9 and TRBJ1-2; 8 bases agree with TRBD1. Trimming removed 2 bases from V and 4 bases from J; junction bases left unmatched: 7. The CDR3 has 15 residues. The germline CDR1 and CDR2 sequences are SGDLS and YYNGEE. In DNA form, the CDR3 reads TGTGCCAGCAGCGTGGCACAGGGGGTGAGCTATGGCTACACCTTC. It encodes CASSVAQGVSYGYTF.